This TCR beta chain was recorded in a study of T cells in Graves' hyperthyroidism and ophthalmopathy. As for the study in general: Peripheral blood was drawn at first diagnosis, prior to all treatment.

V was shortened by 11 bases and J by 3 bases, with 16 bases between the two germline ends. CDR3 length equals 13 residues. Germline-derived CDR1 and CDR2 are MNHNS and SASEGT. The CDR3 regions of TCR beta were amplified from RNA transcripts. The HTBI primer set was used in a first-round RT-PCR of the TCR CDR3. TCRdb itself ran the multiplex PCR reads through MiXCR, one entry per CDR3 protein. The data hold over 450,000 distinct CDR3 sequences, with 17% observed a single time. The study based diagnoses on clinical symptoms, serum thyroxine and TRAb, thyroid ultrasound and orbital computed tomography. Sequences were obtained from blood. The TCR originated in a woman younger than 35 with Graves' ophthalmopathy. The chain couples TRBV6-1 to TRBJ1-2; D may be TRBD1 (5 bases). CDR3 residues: CAASRVGDYGYTF. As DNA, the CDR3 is TGTGCCGCCAGCAGGGTCGGGGACTATGGCTACACCTTC.